This is a list of T cell receptor beta chains from one sample in a study of beta chain features in type 1 diabetes. The protocol was immunoSEQ multiplex PCR, while the TCRdb copy is restricted to in-frame clones and leaves out a portion. This table has about 320,000 clones, roughly 15% appearing once. Specimen: central memory CD4+ T cells from blood. The receptors stem from a man aged 25-45 years in good health. CDR3s include the opening cysteine and the closing phenylalanine or tryptophan. Each record gives: CDR3 protein, D gene, CDR3 length, V gene. A D gene is named only where the DNA matches it firmly.

CAISESGGTADNSPLHF . 17 TRBV10-3
CATSTGMGTGNTIYF . 15 TRBV19
CASSESTYSGNTIYF . 15 TRBV9
CASSPTHDGARETQYF . 16 TRBV9
CASSLDRTYQPQHF TRBD1 14 TRBV18
CASSLLGGRLGGELFF . 16 TRBV7-2
CASSYGASDLGEQYF . 15 TRBV6-5
CASKETANSGNTIYF . 15 TRBV19
CASSYQSSYEQYF . 13 TRBV6-6
CSAPDQGGYTF . 11 TRBV20-1
CASSQAKGQPQHF . 13 TRBV4-3
CASKVLPVLGLAKNIQYF . 18 TRBV5-7
CSVDERGTDTQYF . 13 TRBV29-1
CASSPYGPSHPINQPQHF . 18 TRBV18
CASSFGIAEEQFF . 13 TRBV7-3
CASSQTMGSGQFF . 13 TRBV4-3
CASSSGTGGWGVVNIQYF TRBD1 18 TRBV9
CASSSGNGYTF . 11 TRBV27
CASRTPGIWNEKLFF . 15 TRBV19
CASYQGLAGTNEQFF TRBD2 15 TRBV6-6
CASIWSVNTGELFF . 14 TRBV6-5
CATSGPGLSTGELFF TRBD2 15 TRBV19
CASSLGRSGGETQYF TRBD2 15 TRBV5-4
CASSVGGAAETQYF TRBD2 14 TRBV10-1
CASSEGLGNSPLHF . 14 TRBV6-4
CASSLDGSKETQYF . 14 TRBV11-3